This T cell receptor (beta chain) was captured by sequencing in a study of OX40 agonist ivuxolimab in advanced cancers. Whole-study results and caveats: Still undetermined is the antigen specificity of the expanded peripheral T cells.

Germline CDR1 is MNHEY and CDR2 is SVGAGI. The CDR3 consists of 15 residues. With 6 bases clipped from V and 9 bases from J, the junction kept 11 bases outside the gene matches. With respect to this clone: Its antigen is unknown.

Peripheral blood came from all dose cohorts at three timepoints. Profiling relied on immunoSEQ multiplex PCR, and the TCRdb table lists in-frame clones only, not all of them. There are about 54,000 clones in the sample; roughly nine tenths occur only once, and approximately 12% lies in the top ten. This TCR was recovered from an adult with an advanced solid tumor such as melanoma, head and neck, liver or kidney cancer. The source was CD4+ or CD8+ T cells sorted from blood, collected in a trial of the OX40 agonist ivuxolimab. The rearrangement joins TRBV6-5 to TRBJ1-6; 7 bases line up with TRBD1. The CDR3 here is CASSWDSLPSSPLHF. CDR3 nucleotides: TGTGCCAGCAGCTGGGACAGCCTCCCAAGTTCACCCCTCCACTTT.